The clone carrying this T cell receptor (beta chain) came up once. Generated by immunoSEQ multiplex PCR, the TCRdb table keeps only in-frame clones and is missing some. The sample includes about 200,000 clones, more than 75% of them seen just once. The record originates from a study of cytomegalovirus exposure and HLA in healthy donors. CDR1 is MNHEY, CDR2 SMNVEV, per germline (reference sequence). V lost 8 bases and J lost 6; bases outside the gene matches: 14. This CDR3 is built from 15 residues. This TCR came from a woman aged 18-35 years in good health and CMV-seropositive. This chain links TRBV27 with TRBJ1-1; 8 positions agree with TRBD1. Sequencing input: PBMCs. The CDR3 DNA sequence: TGTGCCAGCGTCAGGGGGCCTGCTCCGGGTCCTGAAGCTTTCTTT. Its translation is CASVRGPAPGPEAFF.